What follows are 24 T cell receptor beta chains derived from one specimen sequenced in a study of blood T cell repertoires in COVID-19. Profiled with immunoSEQ multiplex PCR; TCRdb holds only in-frame clones, not every one. The sample carries about 62,000 clones, roughly 90% recorded once. The sequencing sample was made of peripheral blood. These receptors were taken from a human donor in a cohort sampled during active COVID-19.

J is TRBJ2-7 and V is TRBV10-2; D is perhaps TRBD1 (5 bases). Trimming stripped 10 bases from V and 3 bases from J, with 16 bases between. The CDR3 loop spans 13 amino acids. Germline-derived CDR1 and CDR2 are WSHSY and SAAADI. This CDR3 is CATSDTEGYEQYF. The CDR3 DNA sequence: TGCGCCACCTCGGACACGGAAGGCTACGAGCAGTACTTC.

The chain carries TRBV6-2 or TRBV6-3 and TRBJ2-5; 7 bases map to TRBD1. The CDR3 contains 14 residues. Germline V gives CDR1 MNHEY, CDR2 SVGEGT. Losses at the gene ends were 4 bases for V and 4 bases for J; bases not matched to a gene: 6. DNA for the CDR3: TGTGCCAGCAGTTTATACAGGGGCGCAGAGACCCAGTACTTC. Amino acid sequence: CASSLYRGAETQYF.

The J gene is TRBJ2-5, the V gene TRBV7-6, with 16 positions matching TRBD2. The CDR3 contains 20 residues. Trimming cost V 7 bases and J 2 bases; bases outside gene matches: 16. CDR1 and CDR2 (germline): SGHVS, FNYEAQ. CDR3 sequence: CASIPSKGTGLAGGQETQYF. The CDR3 DNA sequence: TGTGCCAGCATCCCAAGTAAGGGAACGGGACTAGCGGGGGGGCAAGAGACCCAGTACTTC.

This clone appeared once. This sequence joins TRBV27 and TRBJ2-7; D is perhaps TRBD2 (5 bases). CDR1 and CDR2 from the germline V gene are MNHEY and SMNVEV (reference sequence). Trimming left V 6 bases short and J 7 bases short, with 16 bases between. The CDR3 sequence is 13 residues long. CDR3 DNA: TGTGCCAGCAGGGAGGCCCAGGCGTTGGAGCAGTACTTC. Translating it yields CASREAQALEQYF.

For the CDR3, the DNA is TGCGCCAGCAGCTTGTGGGGAACTAGCGGGAGTTCCGGGAGTAATGAGCAGTTCTTC. Its protein is CASSLWGTSGSSGSNEQFF. This sequence joins TRBV5-1 and TRBJ2-1, with TRBD2 identical over 11 bases. Germline V CDR1 and CDR2: SGHRS, YFSETQ. The trim removed 1 base at V and 7 bases at J, leaving 16 bases unmatched. This CDR3 spans 19 amino acids.

The chain combines TRBV5-4 with TRBJ2-6, with 7 bases matching TRBD2. J was trimmed by 1 base and V by 2 bases; bases with no gene match: 9. This CDR3 is built from 18 residues. CDR1 and CDR2 from the germline V gene are SGHNT and YYREEE (reference sequence). CDR3 in amino acids: CASSFGEGGASGANVLTF. CDR3 nucleotide sequence: TGTGCCAGCAGCTTCGGGGAGGGTGGGGCGTCTGGGGCCAACGTCCTGACTTTC.

The chain recombines TRBV30 with TRBJ1-1; 7 bases are shared with TRBD1. Losses at the gene ends were 2 bases for V and 14 bases for J; bases not matched to a gene: 11. The V gene's germline CDR1 is GTSNPN and CDR2 SVGIG (reference sequence). The CDR3 covers 12 residues. CDR3 nucleotides: TGTGCCTGGAGTCGGAGACAGGGACAGTGGTTCTTT. It yields the protein CAWSRRQGQWFF.

This clone was observed a single time. The V call is TRBV6-5, the J call TRBJ2-2; D call uncertain. This CDR3 is built from 11 residues. V was pared by 7 bases and J by 5 bases, with 5 bases between. Germline CDR1 is MNHEY and CDR2 is SVGAGI. The CDR3 DNA sequence: TGTGCCAGCATTAGTACCGGGGAGCTGTTTTTT. Its translation: CASISTGELFF.

The chain's CDR3 is CASSPGQGFGEQYF. Written as DNA, the CDR3 is TGTGCCAGCAGCCCGGGACAGGGTTTCGGCGAGCAGTACTTC. This chain connects TRBV7-7 to TRBJ2-7, with 9 bases that match TRBD1. Trimming took 5 bases from V and 6 from J; bases not matched to a gene: 8. The CDR3 is made up of 14 amino acids. Germline V lookup: CDR1 SSHAT, CDR2 FNYEAQ (reference sequence).

The V gene is TRBV4-3, the J gene TRBJ1-5; D is possibly TRBD1 (6 bases). The V gene's germline CDR1 is LGHNA and CDR2 YSLEER. Between the trimmed V and J ends, which lost 0 bases and 6 bases, there was a span of 12 bases. The CDR3 is 15 residues long. CDR3 DNA: TGCGCCAGCAGCCAAGAAGGGGGAAGGGGTCAGCCCCAGCATTTT. Translated, it gives CASSQEGGRGQPQHF.

This chain joins TRBV19 and TRBJ2-2; TRBD1 aligns across 10 bases. This CDR3 has 16 residues. J gave up 8 bases and V 4 bases, and 10 bases lay outside the gene matches. The germline V gene encodes CDR1 LNHDA and CDR2 SQIVND (reference sequence). CDR3 coding DNA: TGTGCCAGTAGTACCTCCGGGACAGGGGTATTTGGGGAGCTGTTTTTT. Its translation is CASSTSGTGVFGELFF.

Concerning this clone itself: No DNA is shown, since the ends of the CDR3 on it are uncertain; the CDR3 is the one TCRdb lists. The chain recombines TRBV6-5 with TRBJ2-7; the table's D call TRBD1 went unverified against the DNA. Per germline, CDR1 MNHEY and CDR2 SVGAGI. The CDR3 has 15 amino acids, counting both end residues. CDR3 sequence: CASSSSTGGIYEQYF.

The genes are TRBV11-3 and TRBJ2-2, with 9 positions matching TRBD2. CDR1 and CDR2 (germline): SGHNT, YENEEA. V lost 7 bases to trimming and J lost 6 bases; unmatched junction nucleotides: 6. The CDR3 sequence is 14 residues long. The CDR3 DNA reads as TGTGCCAGCAAGCGAGAGCGGGAGGCCGGGGAGCTGTTTTTT. Protein product: CASKREREAGELFF.

This clone was seen more than once but under ten times. This rearrangement joins TRBV10-1 to TRBJ2-7; tentative D call: TRBD2 (5 bases). The CDR3 totals 14 residues. V was clipped by 2 bases and J by 6 bases, with 14 bases between them. The germline V gene has CDR1 WNHNN and CDR2 SYGVQD (reference sequence). CDR3 sequence (DNA): TGCGCCAGCAGTGAGGGACGACTAAGGTTCGAGCAGTACTTC. This codes for CASSEGRLRFEQYF.

The chain uses TRBV4-3 and TRBJ1-1; tentatively, D is TRBD1 (6 bases). CDR3 length equals 15 residues. Trimming pared 2 bases from V and 1 base from J, leaving 11 bases between. Germline CDR1 LGHNA, CDR2 YSLEER. CDR3: CASSQIKQGNTEAFF. Written as DNA, the CDR3 is TGCGCCAGCAGCCAAATAAAACAGGGGAACACTGAAGCTTTCTTT.

The chain combines TRBV30 with TRBJ2-7, with 12 bases that match TRBD2. V was pared by 2 bases and J by 2 bases, with 4 bases of the junction left unmatched. Per the germline V gene, CDR1 is GTSNPN and CDR2 is SVGIG (reference sequence). The CDR3 loop spans 15 amino acids. This CDR3 reads CAWSYASGRAYEQYF. In DNA form, the CDR3 reads TGTGCCTGGAGTTATGCTAGCGGGAGGGCCTACGAGCAGTACTTC. The whole variable domain, remainder taken from reference TRBV30 and TRBJ2-7, is SQTIHQWPATLVQPVGSPLSLECTVEGTSNPNLYWYRQAAGRGLQLLFYSVGIGQISSEVPQNLSASRPQDRQFILSSKKLLLSDSGFYLCAWSYASGRAYEQYFGPGTRLTVT.

The chain carries TRBV5-1 and TRBJ2-5; no definite D call. Germline-derived CDR1 and CDR2 are SGHRS and YFSETQ. Trimming took 0 bases from V and 1 from J, leaving 7 bases between them. The CDR3 is 14 amino acids. The CDR3 is CASSLVASQETQYF. The CDR3 DNA reads as TGCGCCAGCAGCTTGGTGGCAAGCCAAGAGACCCAGTACTTC. The variable domain in full, with the rest retrieved from reference TRBV5-1 and TRBJ2-5, is KAGVTQTPRYLIKTRGQQVTLSCSPISGHRSVSWYQQTPGQGLQFLFEYFSETQRNKGNFPGRFSGRQFSNSRSEMNVSTLELGDSALYLCASSLVASQETQYFGPGTRLLVL.

The genes are TRBV9 and TRBJ1-1; 10 nucleotides agree with TRBD1. This CDR3 is built from 13 residues. The V segment lost 3 bases and the J segment 11 bases; nucleotides outside the gene matches: 7. Germline-derived CDR1 and CDR2 are SGDLS and YYNGEE. For the CDR3, the DNA is TGTGCCAGCAGCGCCCACGACAGGGGGCAGGCTTTCTTT. This encodes CASSAHDRGQAFF.

The V and J genes are TRBV19 and TRBJ2-7; TRBD2 is a possible D gene (6 bases). The CDR3 contains 14 residues. Germline V gene data show CDR1 as LNHDA and CDR2 as SQIVND (reference sequence). Trimming pared 1 base from V and 5 bases from J, leaving 12 bases between. CDR3: CASSIGVGLHEQYF. The CDR3, as DNA: TGTGCCAGTAGTATAGGGGTGGGACTCCACGAGCAGTACTTC.

The chain employs TRBV2 and TRBJ2-7, with 12 bases identical to TRBD2. Per the germline V gene, CDR1 is SNHLY and CDR2 is FYNNEI. Unmatched junction bases numbered 4, after V lost 5 bases and J lost 2 bases. The CDR3 runs to 15 residues. CDR3 nucleotides: TGTGCCAGCAGTCCGACTAGCGGGAGTGCCTACGAGCAGTACTTC. Its protein is CASSPTSGSAYEQYF.

In this sample, this clone turned up once. The chain couples TRBV19 to TRBJ2-7, with TRBD2 matching 14 bases. Germline lookup yields CDR1 LNHDA and CDR2 SQIVND (reference sequence). V dropped 5 bases and J dropped 6; count of bases not matched to a gene: 15. The CDR3 spans 18 residues. CDR3 bases: TGTGCCAGTAGTCCCGCGACTAGCGGGGGGGCCGGATCGCTCGAGCAGTACTTC. Amino acids: CASSPATSGGAGSLEQYF.

CDR3 DNA: TGTGCCAGCAGTTACTTGGCAACGAACACCGGGGAGCTGTTTTTT. This encodes CASSYLATNTGELFF. This chain uses TRBV6-5 with TRBJ2-2; D gene unclear. V was trimmed by 1 base and J by 0 bases, leaving 6 bases between them. Per germline, CDR1 MNHEY and CDR2 SVGAGI. The CDR3 has 15 residues.

A note on this clone: Other DNA sequences from this sample encode an identical CDR3 as well. The V and J genes are TRBV19 and TRBJ2-1; TRBD2 might be the D (5 bases). With 3 bases removed from V and 0 bases from J, the gap between germline ends came to 9 bases. This CDR3 spans 15 amino acids. Germline assignment: CDR1 LNHDA and CDR2 SQIVND (reference sequence). The CDR3 coding sequence is TGTGCCAGTAGTATGGGTGGGAGCTCCTACAATGAGCAGTTCTTC. Its protein is CASSMGGSSYNEQFF.

The V and J genes are TRBV4-2 and TRBJ2-3; TRBD1 aligns across 9 bases. CDR1 and CDR2 from the germline V gene are LGHNA and YNFKEQ. The CDR3 length is 15 residues. V shed 3 bases and J 3 bases; nucleotides not matched to a gene: 4. CDR3 nucleotides: TGTGCCAGCAGCCAGGGACAGGGTGGGACAGATACGCAGTATTTT. This encodes CASSQGQGGTDTQYF.